The clone carrying this T cell receptor (beta chain) has just one count. The sample originates from a study of blood T cell repertoires in COVID-19. In the study overall: COVID-19 samples, acute and convalescent, were from the United States, Italy and Spain. Sources were T cells, B-cell-depleted T cells, or PBMCs; the material itself was cDNA or gDNA.

The protocol was immunoSEQ multiplex PCR, while the TCRdb copy is restricted to in-frame clones and leaves out a portion. Of some 270,000 clones listed, roughly 90% are singletons. The CDR3 loop spans 15 amino acids. V was clipped by 8 bases and J by 4 bases, with 20 bases between them. The germline V gene has CDR1 MGHDK and CDR2 SYGVNS. This study enrolled people aged 18 to 89 from 20 to 25 US geographic areas. Self-reported history from a screening survey and questionnaire set each donor's cohort. This TCR was recovered from a woman in her 40s who had recovered from COVID-19. The chain uses TRBV25-1 and TRBJ1-2; a weak D match, TRBD1 (5 bases). The sequencing input was PBMCs or T cells enriched from blood (not recorded which). CDR3 amino acids: CASQAAGSSTYGYTF. The CDR3 nucleotides read TGTGCCAGCCAGGCCGCAGGGTCTAGTACCTATGGCTACACCTTC.